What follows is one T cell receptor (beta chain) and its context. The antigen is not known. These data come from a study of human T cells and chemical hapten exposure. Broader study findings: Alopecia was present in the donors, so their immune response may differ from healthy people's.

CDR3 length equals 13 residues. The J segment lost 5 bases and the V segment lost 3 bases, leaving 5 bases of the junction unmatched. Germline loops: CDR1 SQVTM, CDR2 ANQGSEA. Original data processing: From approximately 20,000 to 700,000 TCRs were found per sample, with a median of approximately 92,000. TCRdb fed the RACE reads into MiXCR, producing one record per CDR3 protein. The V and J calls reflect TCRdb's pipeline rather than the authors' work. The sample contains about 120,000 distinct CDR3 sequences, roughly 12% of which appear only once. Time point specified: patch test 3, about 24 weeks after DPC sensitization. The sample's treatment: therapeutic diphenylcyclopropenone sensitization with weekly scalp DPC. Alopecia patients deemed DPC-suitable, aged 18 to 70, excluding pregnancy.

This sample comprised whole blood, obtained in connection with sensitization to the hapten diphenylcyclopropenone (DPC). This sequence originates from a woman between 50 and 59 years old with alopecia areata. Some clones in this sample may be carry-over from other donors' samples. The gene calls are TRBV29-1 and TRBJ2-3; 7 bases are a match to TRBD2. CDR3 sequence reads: CSVDLASGDTQYF. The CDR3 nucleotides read TGCAGCGTTGACCTAGCTAGCGGAGATACGCAGTATTTT.